A selection of T cell receptor beta chains follows, all from one sample in a study of Ad26.COV2.S vaccination and SARS-CoV-2 variants. TCRdb keeps only in-frame clones here, not all; method: immunoSEQ multiplex PCR. Counted here are fewer than 400,000 clones, roughly nine tenths occurring once; the ten biggest clones make up roughly 3.5%. The sample was peripheral blood, taken in a trial of Ad26.COV2.S vaccine versus placebo. The receptors stem from a person aged 18-65 years who received the Ad26.COV2.S COVID-19 vaccine or a placebo. The conserved cysteine and the conserved F or W are not part of the CDR3 here. Expanded clones are given a class, and other clones once, few, many or no size at all.

>TRBV6-5|.|TRBJ1-5
ASIRQGEQPQH
>TRBV4-1|.|TRBJ1-3
ASSHVNRGESGNTIY
>TRBV5-4|.|TRBJ1-3
ASSLGSSGNTIY
>TRBV29-1|.|TRBJ2-1
SVPRTGFEQF
>TRBV9|once|TRBJ1-5
ASSVGGYSNQPQH
>TRBV15|.|TRBJ2-3
ATSRRGSLAGGRRTDTQY
>TRBV6-5|.|TRBJ2-1
ASSPQGYEQF
>TRBV27|.|TRBJ1-1
ASSAIPLTGMNTEAF
>TRBV6-2/TRBV6-3|few|TRBJ2-5
ASSYPPTPLTRLRETQY
>TRBV7-2|.|TRBJ1-5
ASSLGGQNNQPQH
>TRBV7-2|once|TRBJ2-5
ASSSWGGEQETQY
>TRBV5-4|.|TRBJ1-4
ASSDGTGTPEKLF
>TRBV24-1|.|TRBJ1-2
ATSDWQANGYT
>TRBV2|.|TRBJ2-7
ASRRQGSYEQY
>TRBV2|.|TRBJ2-2
ASKVGTGGTNTGELF
>TRBV13|.|TRBJ2-2
ASSSYTSTSNAFRVTGELF
>TRBV25-1|.|TRBJ2-1
ASSEQIAPREQF
>TRBV6-4|.|TRBJ1-1
ASSDSRRNTEAF
>TRBV6-5|once|TRBJ2-1
ASGVRGLYNEQF
>TRBV15|.|TRBJ2-1
ATSIGSGGAFEQF
>TRBV5-4|.|TRBJ2-7
ASSLGRQYEQY
>TRBV27|.|TRBJ1-2
ASSLLPPSGPWGSGYT
>TRBV6-6|once|TRBJ2-7
ATGGGTGLYEQY
>TRBV7-9|.|TRBJ1-1
ASARDGLRAF
>TRBV28|.|TRBJ1-5
ASRHDREGQPQH
>TRBV12-3/TRBV12-4|.|TRBJ2-7
ASTTGLMGEQY
>TRBV6-6|.|TRBJ1-2
ASSRESGGYT
>TRBV19|.|TRBJ1-1
ASSIEVEGTEAF
>TRBV5-4|.|TRBJ1-1
ASSLVGTLNTEAF
>TRBV3-1/TRBV3-2|.|TRBJ2-2
ASSQERFPRPGAGELF
>TRBV15|.|TRBJ2-6
ATSRGTFAGANVLT
>TRBV7-2|.|TRBJ2-1
ASSPSLGSYNEQF
>TRBV5-4|.|TRBJ1-2
ASSDREQDGYT
>TRBV4-3|.|TRBJ1-5
ASSQEAHQPQH
>TRBV6-5|.|TRBJ1-4
ASSYPDRGEKLF
>TRBV4-1|.|TRBJ1-4
ASSPNLVEKLF
>TRBV6-5|.|TRBJ1-1
ASGRANTEAF
>TRBV3-1/TRBV3-2|.|TRBJ2-1
ASSPGVGGYNEQF
>TRBV24-1|.|TRBJ2-3
ATSDSGLITDTQY
>TRBV18|.|TRBJ1-1
ASSQANRVNTEAF
>TRBV11-3|.|TRBJ2-1
ASSQGSSYNEQF
>TRBV5-1|.|TRBJ1-4
ASSLGSAATNEKLF
>TRBV27|.|TRBJ1-1
ASSLSQGATEAF
>TRBV10-3|.|TRBJ2-7
AISSGTSYEQY
>TRBV4-3|.|TRBJ1-4
ASSQGEGRLGEKLF
>TRBV3-1/TRBV3-2|.|TRBJ2-3
ANSADRV
>TRBV7-2|.|TRBJ2-7
ASSLAGTTGYEQY
>TRBV14|.|TRBJ1-2
ASSKGVANYGYT
>TRBV7-9|.|TRBJ2-1
ASSLALRGGEQF
>TRBV10-3|.|TRBJ2-3
AISDKAATDTQY
>TRBV29-1|few|TRBJ2-2
SVDLGLAGGPDGELF
>TRBV3-1/TRBV3-2|.|TRBJ1-5
ASSRDRDQPQH
>TRBV10-3|.|TRBJ2-5
AISDTDETQY
>TRBV6-5|.|TRBJ1-1
ASRRGSVTEAF